These 12 T cell receptor beta chains originate from one sample sequenced in a study of memory CD4+ T cells and cytomegalovirus serostatus (dated by TCRdb to between 2018 and 2021). The method was the immunoSEQ multiplex PCR assay. Held by TCRdb, this immuneACCESS table contains in-frame sequences only and omits some clones. Under half of the omission traces to an unresolved V gene where checked; the cause of the rest is unknown. The sample table lists 45,000 to 65,000 clones, 80% of them with a count of one. The ten largest clones capture under 1.5% of the sample. Single viable CD3+CD4+CD8-CD45RO+ cells were sorted as memory CD4+ T cells on a FACSAria II. The sample was memory CD4+ T cells from blood. The receptors stem from an adult in good health and CMV-seropositive.

In this sample, this clone turned up a few times. V and J are TRBV18 and TRBJ1-5; possible D gene TRBD1, 5 bases. CDR1 and CDR2 (germline): KGHSH, LQKENI. The V end was cut by 3 bases, the J end by 9 bases, with 9 bases between. The CDR3 is made up of 12 amino acids. This CDR3 reads CASSPTGRPQHF. The CDR3 DNA sequence: TGTGCCAGCTCACCCACGGGGCGGCCCCAGCATTTT.

This clone has more than one count but fewer than ten. This chain uses TRBV21-1 with TRBJ2-5. TRBV21-1 is a documented pseudogene. This CDR3 has 13 amino acids. The CDR3 loop reads CASSTRPDPTQYF. Written as DNA, the CDR3 is TGTGCCAGCAGCACAAGGCCGGACCCAACCCAGTACTTC.

V and J are TRBV11-2 and TRBJ1-4; D unresolved. V was trimmed by 4 bases and J by 7 bases, leaving 13 bases between them. CDR3 length: 14 amino acids. Germline-derived CDR1 and CDR2 are SGHAT and FQNNGV. As DNA, the CDR3 is TGTGCCAGCAGCTCTGGATTCCTAGGTGAAAAACTGTTTTTT. This translates into CASSSGFLGEKLFF.

The rearrangement links TRBV27 to TRBJ2-7; 7 nucleotides match TRBD1. The length of the CDR3 is 14 residues. Losses at the gene ends were 6 bases for V and 2 bases for J; bases not matched to a gene: 7. The germline CDR1 and CDR2 sequences are MNHEY and SMNVEV (reference sequence). CDR3 amino acids: CASSQGVPPYEQYF. CDR3 DNA: TGTGCCAGCAGCCAGGGGGTGCCACCCTACGAGCAGTACTTC.

This clone was observed a few times. This chain connects TRBV20-1 to TRBJ2-4; D is possibly TRBD1 (7 bases). The CDR3 is 11 amino acids. With 2 bases removed from V and 9 bases from J, the gap between germline ends came to 8 bases. Germline CDR1 DFQATT, CDR2 SNEGSKA (reference sequence). The CDR3 loop reads CSARQGGIQYF. CDR3 sequence (DNA): TGCAGTGCTAGACAGGGGGGCATTCAGTACTTC.

The rearrangement joins TRBV5-1 to TRBJ2-5, with D perhaps given as TRBD1 or TRBD2 (6 bases each). The V gene lost 1 base and the J gene lost 3 bases, with 10 bases spanning the gap. The CDR3 consists of 14 residues. The germline gives CDR1 SGHRS, CDR2 YFSETQ. The CDR3 DNA follows: TGCGCCAGCAGCTTGACCGGGGGCAAAGAGACCCAGTACTTC. As protein: CASSLTGGKETQYF.

This clone was counted only a few times. V and J are TRBV2 and TRBJ1-2; D possibly corresponds to TRBD1 (5 bases). This CDR3 contains 13 residues. Germline loops: CDR1 SNHLY, CDR2 FYNNEI. V dropped 7 bases and J dropped 2 bases, with 11 bases sitting between them. The CDR3 coding sequence is TGTGCCAGCAACGGGGCCGGAAACTATGGCTACACCTTC. Encoded protein: CASNGAGNYGYTF.

This chain links TRBV6-6 with TRBJ2-7, with D possibly TRBD2 on 5 matching bases. This CDR3 is built from 14 residues. Between the trimmed V and J ends, which lost 5 bases and 3 bases, there was a span of 14 bases. Germline loops: CDR1 MNHNY, CDR2 SVGAGI (reference sequence). The CDR3 region has the DNA TGTGCCAGCAGTACCATCAACCGGGGCTACGAGCAGTACTTC. This encodes CASSTINRGYEQYF.

The V call is TRBV7-9, the J call TRBJ2-3; 7 bases fit TRBD2. V lost 5 bases to trimming and J lost 1 base; unmatched junction nucleotides: 9. Germline V CDR1 and CDR2: SEHNR, FQNEAQ (reference sequence). The CDR3 is 16 residues long. As DNA, the CDR3 is TGTGCCAGCAGCCTCTTCGGGGGGTCCGGCACAGATACGCAGTATTTT. This sequence encodes CASSLFGGSGTDTQYF.

V is TRBV6-5 and J is TRBJ1-1; TRBD1 might be the D (5 bases). Between the trimmed V and J ends, which lost 5 bases and 10 bases, there was a span of 14 bases. CDR1 MNHEY and CDR2 SVGAGI come from the germline V gene. The CDR3 is 12 residues long. The CDR3 here is CASSQVGGRAFF. DNA of the CDR3: TGTGCCAGCAGTCAGGTCGGGGGGAGAGCTTTCTTT.

The chain is built from TRBV7-9 and TRBJ2-4, with 10 bases that match TRBD1. Germline V gene data show CDR1 as SEHNR and CDR2 as FQNEAQ (reference sequence). The CDR3 is 18 residues long. The trim removed 1 base at V and 6 bases at J, leaving 12 bases unmatched. CDR3 sequence reads: CASSLVTGTGAKPNIQYF. CDR3 in DNA: TGTGCCAGCAGCTTAGTTACCGGGACAGGGGCCAAACCAAACATTCAGTACTTC.

This sequence joins TRBV6-1 and TRBJ1-5, with 10 positions matching TRBD1. CDR3 length: 14 amino acids. V lost 9 bases and J lost 6; bases outside the gene matches: 8. Germline-derived CDR1 and CDR2 are MNHNS and SASEGT. The CDR3 here is CASSRDRGFQPQHF. The CDR3 DNA sequence: TGTGCCAGTTCCCGGGACAGGGGCTTTCAGCCCCAGCATTTT.